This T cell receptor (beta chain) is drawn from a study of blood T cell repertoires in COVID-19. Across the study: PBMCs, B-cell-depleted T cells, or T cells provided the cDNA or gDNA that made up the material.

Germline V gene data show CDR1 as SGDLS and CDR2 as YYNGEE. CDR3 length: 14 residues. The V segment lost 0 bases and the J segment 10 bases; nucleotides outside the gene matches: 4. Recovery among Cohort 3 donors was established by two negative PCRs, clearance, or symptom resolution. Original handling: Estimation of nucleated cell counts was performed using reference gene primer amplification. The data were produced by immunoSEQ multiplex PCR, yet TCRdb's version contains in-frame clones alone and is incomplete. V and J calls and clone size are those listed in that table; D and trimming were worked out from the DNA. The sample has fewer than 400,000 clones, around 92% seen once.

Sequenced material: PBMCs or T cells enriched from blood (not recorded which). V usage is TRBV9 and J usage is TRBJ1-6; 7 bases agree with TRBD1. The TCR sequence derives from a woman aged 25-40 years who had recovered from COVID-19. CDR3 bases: TGTGCCAGCAGCGTAGACAGGGGAGAATCACCCCTCCACTTT. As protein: CASSVDRGESPLHF.